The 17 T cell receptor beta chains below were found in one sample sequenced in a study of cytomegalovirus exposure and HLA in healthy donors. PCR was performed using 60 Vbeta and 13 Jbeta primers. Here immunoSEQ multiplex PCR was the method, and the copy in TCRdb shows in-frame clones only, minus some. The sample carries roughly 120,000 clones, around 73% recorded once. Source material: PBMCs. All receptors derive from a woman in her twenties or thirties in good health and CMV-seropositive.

This chain's CDR3 is CASLRGGDTEAFF. In nucleotides, the CDR3 is TGTGCCAGCCTTCGGGGGGGGGACACTGAAGCTTTCTTT. The V gene is TRBV28, the J gene TRBJ1-1; a weak D match, TRBD1 (5 bases). V was clipped by 8 bases and J by 3 bases, with 13 bases between them. This CDR3 contains 13 residues. CDR1 MDHEN and CDR2 SYDVKM come from the germline V gene. Full variable domain (rest looked up from reference TRBV28 and TRBJ1-1): DVKVTQSSRYLVKRTGEKVFLECVQDMDHENMFWYRQDPGLGLRLIYFSYDVKMKEKGDIPEGYSVSREKKERFSLILESASTNQTSMYLCASLRGGDTEAFFGQGTRLTVV.

CDR3 in amino acids: CASSPGTPYGTEAFF. The DNA for the CDR3 is TGTGCCAGCAGCCCCGGGACACCTTACGGCACTGAAGCTTTCTTT. The chain employs TRBV6-5 and TRBJ1-1; D might be TRBD1 (6 bases). Deletions cut 6 bases from V and 4 bases from J, with 18 bases between. Germline CDR1 is MNHEY and CDR2 is SVGAGI. The CDR3 loop spans 15 amino acids.

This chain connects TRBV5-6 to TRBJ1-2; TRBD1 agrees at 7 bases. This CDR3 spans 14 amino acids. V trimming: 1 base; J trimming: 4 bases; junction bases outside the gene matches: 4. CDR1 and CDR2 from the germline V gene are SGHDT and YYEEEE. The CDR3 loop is CASSLIGTAYGYTF. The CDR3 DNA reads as TGTGCCAGCAGCTTGATTGGGACAGCCTATGGCTACACCTTC.

The DNA for the CDR3 is TGTGCCAGCAGCTTAAGGGGACAGAACACCGGGGAGCTGTTTTTT. This gives the protein CASSLRGQNTGELFF. This rearrangement joins TRBV11-3 to TRBJ2-2; D may be TRBD1 (6 bases). The V gene lost 2 bases and the J gene lost 1 base, with 8 bases spanning the gap. This CDR3 is built from 15 residues. Germline CDR1 SGHNT, CDR2 YENEEA.

The CDR3 region has the DNA TGTGCCAGCAGCTCACTTAGCGGGAAGACCTACAATGAGCAGTTCTTC. This gives the protein CASSSLSGKTYNEQFF. The gene calls are TRBV5-6 and TRBJ2-1; 8 bases are shared with TRBD2. There are 16 residues in the CDR3. The V gene end was trimmed by 3 bases and the J gene end by 2 bases; junction bases not matched to a gene: 7. Looked up from germline, CDR1 is SGHDT and CDR2 is YYEEEE.

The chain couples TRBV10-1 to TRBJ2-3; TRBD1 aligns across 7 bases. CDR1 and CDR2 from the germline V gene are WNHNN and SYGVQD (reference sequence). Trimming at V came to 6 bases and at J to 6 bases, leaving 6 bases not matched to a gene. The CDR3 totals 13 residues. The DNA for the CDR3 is TGCGCCAGCAGACAGGGGACGACGGATACGCAGTATTTT. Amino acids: CASRQGTTDTQYF.

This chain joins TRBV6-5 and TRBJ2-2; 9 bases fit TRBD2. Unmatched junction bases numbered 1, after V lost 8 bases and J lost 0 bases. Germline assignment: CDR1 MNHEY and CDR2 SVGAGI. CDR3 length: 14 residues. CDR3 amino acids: CASASGANTGELFF. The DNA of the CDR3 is TGTGCCAGCGCTAGCGGGGCGAACACCGGGGAGCTGTTTTTT.

The CDR3 DNA sequence: TGTGCCAGCAGTCGAGGGACCGGGGAGCTGTTTTTT. This gives the protein CASSRGTGELFF. The rearrangement uses TRBV6-5 and TRBJ2-2; possibly TRBD2 for D (5 bases). Germline lookup yields CDR1 MNHEY and CDR2 SVGAGI. This CDR3 is built from 12 residues. V was shortened by 5 bases and J by 5 bases, with 6 bases between the two germline ends.

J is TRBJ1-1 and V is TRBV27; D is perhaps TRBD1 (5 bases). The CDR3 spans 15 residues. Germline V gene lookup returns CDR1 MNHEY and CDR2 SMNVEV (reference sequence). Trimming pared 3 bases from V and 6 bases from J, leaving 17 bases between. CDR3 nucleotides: TGTGCCAGCAGTTTCAGGGTAGCGGTAGTCGCTGAAGCTTTCTTT. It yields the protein CASSFRVAVVAEAFF.

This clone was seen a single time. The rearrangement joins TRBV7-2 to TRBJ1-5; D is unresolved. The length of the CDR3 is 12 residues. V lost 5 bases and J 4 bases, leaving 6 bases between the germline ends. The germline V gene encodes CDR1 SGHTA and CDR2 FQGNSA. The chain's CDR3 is CASSVPNQPQHF. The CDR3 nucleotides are TGTGCCAGCAGCGTCCCTAATCAGCCCCAGCATTTT.

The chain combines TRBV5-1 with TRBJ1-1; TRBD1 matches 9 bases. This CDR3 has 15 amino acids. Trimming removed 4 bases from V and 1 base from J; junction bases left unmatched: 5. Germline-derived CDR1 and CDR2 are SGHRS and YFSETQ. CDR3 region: CASSRTGVANTEAFF. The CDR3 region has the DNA TGCGCCAGCAGCAGGACAGGGGTCGCGAACACTGAAGCTTTCTTT.

The CDR3 is CASRGIDRVKETQYF. The CDR3 bases are TGTGCCAGCAGGGGCATTGACAGGGTCAAGGAGACCCAGTACTTC. V gene TRBV2 combines with J gene TRBJ2-5, with TRBD1 matching 7 bases. Per the germline V gene, CDR1 is SNHLY and CDR2 is FYNNEI. The CDR3 length is 15 residues. V trimming: 6 bases; J trimming: 5 bases; junction bases outside the gene matches: 12. The full variable domain, its missing parts supplied by reference TRBV2 and TRBJ2-5, is EPEVTQTPSHQVTQMGQEVILRCVPISNHLYFYWYRQILGQKVEFLVSFYNNEISEKSEIFDDQFSVERPDGSNFTLKIRSTKLEDSAMYFCASRGIDRVKETQYFGPGTRLLVL.

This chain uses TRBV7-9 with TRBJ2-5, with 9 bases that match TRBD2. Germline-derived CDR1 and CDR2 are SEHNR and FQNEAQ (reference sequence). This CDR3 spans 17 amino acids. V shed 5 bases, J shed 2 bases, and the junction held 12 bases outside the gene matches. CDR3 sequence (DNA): TGTGCCAGCAGCCCCCGGTGGGAGACTAGCGGACAAGAGACCCAGTACTTC. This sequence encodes CASSPRWETSGQETQYF. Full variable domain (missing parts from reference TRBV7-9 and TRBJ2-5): DTGVSQNPRHKITKRGQNVTFRCDPISEHNRLYWYRQTLGQGPEFLTYFQNEAQLEKSRLLSDRFSAERPKGSFSTLEIQRTEQGDSAMYLCASSPRWETSGQETQYFGPGTRLLVL.

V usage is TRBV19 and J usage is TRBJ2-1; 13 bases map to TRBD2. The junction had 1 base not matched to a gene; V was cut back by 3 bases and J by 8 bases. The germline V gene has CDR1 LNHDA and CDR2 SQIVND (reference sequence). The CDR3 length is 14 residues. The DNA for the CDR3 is TGTGCCAGTAGTATGACTAGCGGGGGGTATGAGCAGTTCTTC. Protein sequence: CASSMTSGGYEQFF.

CDR3 region: CASSPIPSGANVLTF. In nucleotides, the CDR3 is TGTGCCAGCAGCCCTATTCCCTCTGGGGCCAACGTCCTGACTTTC. This rearrangement joins TRBV7-6 to TRBJ2-6; D remains ambiguous. Trimming stripped 5 bases from V and 0 bases from J, with 8 bases between. Germline CDR1 is SGHVS and CDR2 is FNYEAQ. This CDR3 is built from 15 residues.

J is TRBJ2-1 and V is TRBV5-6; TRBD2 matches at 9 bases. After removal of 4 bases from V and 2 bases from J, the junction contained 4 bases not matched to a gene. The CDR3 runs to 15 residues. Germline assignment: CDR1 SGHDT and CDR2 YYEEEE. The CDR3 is CASSDGGGAYNEQFF. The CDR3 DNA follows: TGTGCCAGCAGCGATGGCGGGGGGGCCTACAATGAGCAGTTCTTC.

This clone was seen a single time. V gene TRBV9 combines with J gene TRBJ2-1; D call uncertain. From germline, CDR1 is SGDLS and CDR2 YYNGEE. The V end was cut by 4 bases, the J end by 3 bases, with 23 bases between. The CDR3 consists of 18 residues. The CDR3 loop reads CASSSSSKLPNLYNEQFF. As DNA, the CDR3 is TGTGCCAGCAGCTCCTCGTCCAAGCTACCCAATCTCTACAATGAGCAGTTCTTC.